This T cell receptor (beta chain) appears in the sequencing data of a study of blood T cells in healthy people across ages. PCR was performed a second time for 7 to 11 cycles using a sample-barcoded 5' primer and a J-beta primer mix. TCRdb reprocessed the 5' RACE reads with MiXCR, giving one entry per CDR3 protein. The data show about 800,000 distinct CDR3 sequences, with around 25% seen just once and approximately 4% held by the top ten. CDR3 length equals 13 residues. The V gene lost 0 bases and the J gene lost 8 bases, with 8 bases spanning the gap. Germline V CDR1 and CDR2: SGHAT, FQNNGV. Separately, the same data were catalogued under a study of T cells of mothers and their children.

The chain carries TRBV11-2 and TRBJ2-1; D unresolved. This clonotype was obtained from a boy younger than 18 in good health. The sample comprised blood. As DNA, the CDR3 is TGTGCCAGCAGCTTAGATCGGCTCGATGAGCAGTTCTTC. This translates into CASSLDRLDEQFF.